Below, 21 T cell receptor beta chains from the same sample are listed, as sequenced in a study of PD-L1 blockade in urothelial cancer. TCRdb's table, derived via immunoSEQ multiplex PCR, lists solely in-frame clones and lacks some. The table lists over 45,000 clones, just over 85% of them singletons. Time point given: pretreatment peripheral blood. The sequencing used PBMCs, collected around atezolizumab (anti-PD-L1) treatment. The receptors shown here come from a man between 60 and 75 years old with urothelial cancer.

The chain is built from TRBV10-3 and TRBJ1-5; tentative D call: TRBD1 (5 bases). The CDR3 is 15 amino acids. The ends were cut back, 0 bases at V and 9 bases at J, with 15 bases in the middle. Germline lookup yields CDR1 ENHRY and CDR2 SYGVKD. The CDR3 region is CAISESDSTNGPQHF. The CDR3 nucleotides are TGTGCCATCAGTGAGTCCGACAGTACCAATGGGCCCCAGCATTTT.

This sequence joins TRBV5-1 and TRBJ2-1, with 10 positions matching TRBD2. CDR1 is SGHRS, CDR2 YFSETQ, per germline. This CDR3 has 16 amino acids. The trim removed 4 bases at V and 5 bases at J, leaving 9 bases unmatched. The CDR3 reads CASSLQGLAEDNEQFF. In DNA form, the CDR3 reads TGCGCCAGCAGCCTACAAGGACTAGCGGAGGACAATGAGCAGTTCTTC.

The chain combines TRBV29-1 with TRBJ2-7; 12 positions agree with TRBD2. This CDR3 is 14 amino acids long. The J segment lost 6 bases and the V segment lost 6 bases, leaving 9 bases of the junction unmatched. Germline V gene lookup returns CDR1 SQVTM and CDR2 ANQGSEA. This CDR3 reads CSVQTRLAGAEQYF. CDR3 in DNA: TGCAGCGTCCAGACCCGACTAGCGGGGGCCGAGCAGTACTTC.

CDR3: CASSTGPSGTEAFF. CDR3 DNA sequence: TGTGCCAGTAGCACAGGACCCTCCGGCACTGAAGCTTTCTTT. The rearrangement links TRBV19 to TRBJ1-1; a possible D gene is TRBD1 (5 bases). CDR3 length equals 14 residues. The germline gives CDR1 LNHDA, CDR2 SQIVND (reference sequence). Trimming removed 6 bases at V and 4 bases at J, with 15 bases between.

The chain is built from TRBV11-2 and TRBJ1-6, with D perhaps matching TRBD1 (5 bases). The V gene's germline CDR1 is SGHAT and CDR2 FQNNGV. V was shortened by 2 bases and J by 7 bases, with 12 bases between the two germline ends. The CDR3 sequence is 15 residues long. The CDR3 reads CASSLTGSLNSPLHF. The CDR3 DNA is TGTGCCAGCAGCTTAACAGGCAGTCTCAATTCACCCCTCCACTTT.

This clone showed up just a few times. The chain carries TRBV6-1 and TRBJ1-5, with D unresolved. This CDR3 has 13 residues. From germline, CDR1 is MNHNS and CDR2 SASEGT. V lost 7 bases and J 6 bases, leaving 13 bases between the germline ends. CDR3 in amino acids: CASTQAGVQPQHF. The CDR3 nucleotides are TGTGCCAGCACCCAAGCCGGGGTTCAGCCCCAGCATTTT.

This clone was observed once. The rearrangement joins TRBV5-5 to TRBJ1-5; possibly TRBD1 for D (5 bases). The CDR3 totals 16 residues. CDR1 is SGHKS and CDR2 is YYEKEE in the germline V gene (reference sequence). The V and J ends lost 0 bases and 5 bases respectively, with 15 bases between them. The DNA for the CDR3 is TGTGCCAGCAGCTTGGGGCTCGGGGGGAAATATCAGCCCCAGCATTTT. It encodes CASSLGLGGKYQPQHF.

CDR3 DNA: TGTGCCAGCAGCTTAGCTGGGACAGTCGGAAGCAATCAGCCCCAGCATTTT. This translates into CASSLAGTVGSNQPQHF. The J gene is TRBJ1-5, the V gene TRBV11-2, with 7 bases fitting TRBD1. There are 17 residues in the CDR3. From germline, CDR1 is SGHAT and CDR2 FQNNGV. With 1 base clipped from V and 1 base from J, the junction kept 7 bases outside the gene matches.

This chain connects TRBV6-5 to TRBJ2-6; 7 nucleotides match TRBD2. Germline-derived CDR1 and CDR2 are MNHEY and SVGAGI. The ends lost 6 bases at V and 2 bases at J; junction bases unmatched: 4. The CDR3 loop spans 15 amino acids. CDR3 loop: CASSLGRTGANVLTF. DNA of the CDR3: TGTGCCAGCAGCCTCGGGAGGACTGGGGCCAACGTCCTGACTTTC.

The V and J genes are TRBV7-2 and TRBJ2-5, with 11 bases identical to TRBD1. In germline, CDR1 is SGHTA, CDR2 FQGNSA. J was trimmed by 7 bases and V by 7 bases; bases with no gene match: 8. The CDR3 length is 14 residues. The CDR3 sequence: CASNPGQGVGTQYF. The CDR3 DNA follows: TGTGCCAGCAACCCGGGACAGGGGGTAGGGACCCAGTACTTC.

The rearrangement joins TRBV4-1 to TRBJ2-7; TRBD1 agrees at 9 bases. CDR1 is MGHRA and CDR2 is YSYEKL in the germline V gene. V lost 1 base and J lost 3; bases outside the gene matches: 7. The CDR3 extends over 16 amino acids. CDR3 coding DNA: TGCGCCAGCAGCCAAGGGGTGACAGGGGGTTTCTACGAGCAGTACTTC. Amino acids: CASSQGVTGGFYEQYF.

The chain couples TRBV5-8 to TRBJ2-7, with D possibly being TRBD2 (6 bases). The CDR3 length is 14 residues. Trimming pared 2 bases from V and 5 bases from J, leaving 14 bases between. Germline CDR1 is SGHTS and CDR2 is YDEGEE. The CDR3 is CASSLPGELDEQYF. In DNA form, the CDR3 reads TGTGCCAGCAGCTTACCGGGAGAGCTGGACGAGCAGTACTTC.

The chain uses TRBV2 and TRBJ2-2; D is unresolved. There are 14 residues in the CDR3. Deletions cut 6 bases from V and 2 bases from J, with 10 bases between. Germline-derived CDR1 and CDR2 are SNHLY and FYNNEI. This chain's CDR3 is CASSKDINTGELFF. The CDR3 DNA sequence: TGTGCCAGCAGCAAAGACATAAACACCGGGGAGCTGTTTTTT. The full variable domain, with the rest looked up from reference TRBV2 and TRBJ2-2, is EPEVTQTPSHQVTQMGQEVILRCVPISNHLYFYWYRQILGQKVEFLVSFYNNEISEKSEIFDDQFSVERPDGSNFTLKIRSTKLEDSAMYFCASSKDINTGELFFGEGSRLTVL.

There are a few counts of this clone. CDR3 residues: CASSLGDRQGGQPQHF. The CDR3 DNA reads as TGCGCCAGCAGCTTGGGTGACAGACAAGGGGGTCAGCCCCAGCATTTT. The chain uses TRBV5-1 and TRBJ1-5; perhaps TRBD1 as D (6 bases). The CDR3 is made up of 16 amino acids. Trimming cost V 0 bases and J 6 bases, with 16 bases left between them. In germline, CDR1 is SGHRS, CDR2 YFSETQ.

CDR3 amino acids: CASKMDRRSYEQYF. For the CDR3, the DNA is TGTGCCAGCAAAATGGACAGGAGGTCCTACGAGCAGTACTTC. The chain carries TRBV6-1 and TRBJ2-7, with 7 positions matching TRBD1. From germline, CDR1 is MNHNS and CDR2 SASEGT. The CDR3 extends over 14 amino acids. Losses at the gene ends were 7 bases for V and 1 base for J; bases not matched to a gene: 7.

Points on this clone: One end of the junction varies from germline; a read error may be responsible. The CDR3 nucleotides are TGTGCTAGCAGCGGACAGACCGGGGAGACCCAGTACTTC. Translation: CASSGQTGETQYF. The chain joins TRBV7-7 to TRBJ2-5; D might be TRBD1 (6 bases). CDR3 length equals 13 residues. Per germline, CDR1 SSHAT and CDR2 FNYEAQ (reference sequence).

The CDR3 reads CASRKTGGSETQYF. The CDR3 DNA is TGTGCCAGCAGGAAAACAGGGGGCTCAGAGACCCAGTACTTC. The chain joins TRBV7-9 to TRBJ2-5; 9 nucleotides line up with TRBD1. Germline V lookup: CDR1 SEHNR, CDR2 FQNEAQ (reference sequence). This CDR3 is built from 14 residues. The V segment lost 6 bases and the J segment 4 bases; nucleotides outside the gene matches: 6.

This chain joins TRBV30 and TRBJ2-7, with TRBD1 identical over 9 bases. The CDR3 consists of 15 residues. The V and J ends lost 2 bases and 7 bases, in that order; junction bases with no gene match: 12. Germline CDR1 GTSNPN, CDR2 SVGIG (reference sequence). The CDR3 sequence: CAWSSGQGVLFEQYF. The CDR3 DNA follows: TGTGCCTGGAGTTCGGGACAGGGAGTTTTGTTTGAGCAGTACTTC.

The genes are TRBV5-5 and TRBJ2-5; TRBD2 agrees at 14 bases. The trim removed 4 bases at V and 2 bases at J, leaving 7 bases unmatched. This CDR3 has 17 residues. Germline CDR1 and CDR2: SGHKS and YYEKEE (reference sequence). For the CDR3, the DNA is TGTGCCAGCAGCCCCCGGACTAGCGGGGGGTGGCAAGAGACCCAGTACTTC. The encoded protein is CASSPRTSGGWQETQYF.

The chain carries TRBV7-6 and TRBJ2-1; D unresolved. Germline V gives CDR1 SGHVS, CDR2 FNYEAQ. CDR3 length: 13 amino acids. V shed 0 bases and J shed 7 bases, with 7 bases lying between them. DNA of the CDR3: TGTGCCAGCAGCTTAGCGAAGAGGAATGAGCAGTTCTTC. Its translation is CASSLAKRNEQFF.

The V call is TRBV6-5, the J call TRBJ1-4; possible D gene TRBD1, 5 bases. V was cut by 6 bases and J by 1 base, with 12 bases left in between. CDR3 length equals 15 residues. Germline loops: CDR1 MNHEY, CDR2 SVGAGI. CDR3 loop: CASSPGGITNEKLFF. As DNA, the CDR3 is TGTGCCAGCAGCCCTGGGGGGATAACTAATGAAAAACTGTTTTTT.